These T cell receptor beta chains were read from a single sample in a study of Ad26.COV2.S vaccination and SARS-CoV-2 variants. The method was immunoSEQ multiplex PCR; TCRdb's version includes in-frame clones alone and lacks a portion of them. The repertoire has fewer than 500,000 clones, less than 95% of them found once; the top ten carry about 4.1%. The sequencing used peripheral blood, collected in a trial of Ad26.COV2.S vaccine versus placebo. Receptors originate from a person between 18 and 65 years old who received the Ad26.COV2.S COVID-19 vaccine or a placebo. The CDR3 runs from the conserved cysteine through the conserved F or W. A D gene is named only where the DNA matches it firmly. The size of a clone is reported for some rows only, either as once, few or many, or as a class for expanded clones.

V gene,D gene,CDR3 length,clone size,J gene,CDR3 DNA,CDR3 protein
TRBV29-1,.,13,.,TRBJ2-3,TGCAGCGCCCGGGGCAGTTTCTTAGATACGCAGTATTTT,CSARGSFLDTQYF
TRBV5-1,TRBD2,15,.,TRBJ2-7,TGCGCCAGCAGCCCATTAGCGGGAGTCCTCCACGAGCAGTACTTC,CASSPLAGVLHEQYF
TRBV7-8,.,15,.,TRBJ2-1,TGTGCCAGCAGTCGCACCACTGGGACTTACAATGAGCAGTTCTTC,CASSRTTGTYNEQFF
TRBV10-3,TRBD2,15,.,TRBJ2-2,TGTGCCATCAGCCTCGGACTAGATTCCACCGGGGAGCTGTTTTTT,CAISLGLDSTGELFF
TRBV7-9,.,14,.,TRBJ2-7,TGTGCCAGCAGCTTATCCACCGACAACTACGAGCAGTACTTC,CASSLSTDNYEQYF
TRBV7-8,TRBD2,14,once,TRBJ2-7,TGTGCCAGCAGCGGTAGCGGGAGTATGGTCGAGCAGTACTTC,CASSGSGSMVEQYF
TRBV29-1,TRBD2,16,once,TRBJ2-7,TGCAGCGTTGAGGGACTAGCGGAAGCGAGCTCCTACGAGCAGTACTTC,CSVEGLAEASSYEQYF
TRBV28,TRBD2,22,.,TRBJ2-5,TGTGCCAGCAGTTTAGGGGACAGGGGCCCTTTGGGACTAGCGGGGCCGCAAGAGACCCAGTACTTC,CASSLGDRGPLGLAGPQETQYF
TRBV6-5,.,12,.,TRBJ2-1,TGTGCCAGCAGCCTCGTTTGGGGTGAGCAGTTCTTC,CASSLVWGEQFF
TRBV5-4,TRBD1,14,.,TRBJ1-1,TGTGCCAGCAGACCTCTCACCGGACAGGGGGACACTTTCTTT,CASRPLTGQGDTFF
TRBV11-2,.,10,.,TRBJ1-1,TGTGCCAGCAGCGTGAGAGAAGCTTTCTTT,CASSVREAFF
TRBV6-5,TRBD1,13,.,TRBJ1-6,TGTGCCAGCAGTTACACCGAGACAGGGCCGCTACACTTT,CASSYTETGPLHF
TRBV5-4,.,15,.,TRBJ1-1,TGTGCCAGCAGCGCCCAGGGACGGTTGAACACTGAAGCTTTCTTT,CASSAQGRLNTEAFF
TRBV11-3,.,15,.,TRBJ2-2,TGTGCCAGCAGCTTTGGACGGAGAAACACCGGGGAGCTGTTTTTT,CASSFGRRNTGELFF
TRBV5-6,TRBD1,14,.,TRBJ2-2,TGTGCCAGCCGACAGGGCTCGAACACCGGGGAGCTGTTTTTT,CASRQGSNTGELFF
TRBV10-3,.,14,once,TRBJ2-2,TGTGCCATCAGTGACCCGGGAGAGACCGGGGAGCTGTTTTTT,CAISDPGETGELFF
TRBV6-2/TRBV6-3,.,15,.,TRBJ2-2,TGTGCCAGCAGTTACGGGGTATACAACACCGGGGAGCTGTTTTTT,CASSYGVYNTGELFF
TRBV7-2,TRBD2,16,.,TRBJ2-1,TGTGCCAGCACCTCAGTCAAGCGGGAGATTAACAATGAGCAGTTCTTC,CASTSVKREINNEQFF
TRBV7-2,TRBD1,15,.,TRBJ1-5,TGTGCCAGCAGCTTAACTGGGACAGCTAATCAGCCCCAGCATTTT,CASSLTGTANQPQHF
TRBV6-5,.,15,.,TRBJ2-7,TGTGCCAGCAGTTACTCAAATCAGGGCCCCTACGAGCAGTACTTC,CASSYSNQGPYEQYF
TRBV14,TRBD2,18,.,TRBJ2-7,TGTGCCAGCAGCCAAGCGACACATGGAAGACTAGCGGGCTACGAGCAGTACTTC,CASSQATHGRLAGYEQYF
TRBV4-1,.,13,.,TRBJ1-1,TGCGCCAGCAGCCAAGTCCCCTACACTGAAGCTTTCTTT,CASSQVPYTEAFF
TRBV10-2,.,14,.,TRBJ2-1,TGCGCCAGCAGTGGGGGACTCGACTACAATGAGCAGTTCTTC,CASSGGLDYNEQFF
TRBV11-2,.,16,.,TRBJ1-3,TGTGCCAGCAGCTTAGGGCCCCCCGGCACTGGAAACACCATATATTTT,CASSLGPPGTGNTIYF